What follows are 5 T cell receptor beta chains derived from one specimen sequenced in a study of PD-1 blockade in classical Hodgkin lymphoma. Repertoires were generated with immunoSEQ multiplex PCR, while TCRdb's copy carries only in-frame clones and drops some. The sample lists about 47,000 clones; more than 75% were seen once. The time point is: newly diagnosed, previously untreated cHL patient sample. The specimen was peripheral blood mononuclear cells (PBMCs). The receptors come from a human donor with classical Hodgkin lymphoma.

The J gene is TRBJ1-1, the V gene TRBV2, with 7 bases fitting TRBD1. V gave up 5 bases and J gave up 1 base; unmatched junction bases: 7. Germline lookup yields CDR1 SNHLY and CDR2 FYNNEI. The CDR3 covers 15 residues. CDR3 loop: CASSLDRPQNTEAFF. The CDR3, as DNA: TGTGCCAGCAGTCTGGACAGGCCTCAGAACACTGAAGCTTTCTTT.

The chain joins TRBV19 to TRBJ2-1, with TRBD2 matching over 13 bases. CDR1 and CDR2 from the germline V gene are LNHDA and SQIVND (reference sequence). The CDR3 sequence is 15 residues long. The trim removed 2 bases at V and 6 bases at J, leaving 1 base unmatched. This CDR3 reads CASSIWTSGSNEQFF. Here the CDR3 DNA reads TGTGCCAGTAGTATATGGACTAGCGGGAGCAATGAGCAGTTCTTC.

V is TRBV7-6 and J is TRBJ1-5; TRBD1 is a possible D gene (6 bases). CDR3 length: 14 amino acids. CDR1 is SGHVS and CDR2 is FNYEAQ in the germline V gene. V shed 5 bases and J shed 9 bases, with 17 bases lying between them. The CDR3 here is CASSREGGMGPQHF. The CDR3 region has the DNA TGTGCCAGCAGCCGGGAGGGGGGCATGGGGCCCCAGCATTTT.

The CDR3 region has the DNA TGTGCCATCACCACTAGCGGGGAACCAGATAGTACGCAGTATTTT. Its protein product is CAITTSGEPDSTQYF. The chain couples TRBV10-3 to TRBJ2-3, with TRBD2 matching 10 bases. This CDR3 is 15 amino acids long. The germline CDR1 and CDR2 sequences are ENHRY and SYGVKD. V lost 7 bases to trimming and J lost 8 bases; unmatched junction nucleotides: 12.

This chain joins TRBV18 and TRBJ2-6; tentatively, D is TRBD2 (6 bases). Germline V gives CDR1 KGHSH, CDR2 LQKENI. This CDR3 has 17 amino acids. Trimming removed 4 bases from V and 0 bases from J, with 13 bases in between. CDR3 amino acids: CASSRGAPSSGANVLTF. CDR3 DNA: TGTGCCAGCTCACGCGGGGCCCCCAGCTCTGGGGCCAACGTCCTGACTTTC.